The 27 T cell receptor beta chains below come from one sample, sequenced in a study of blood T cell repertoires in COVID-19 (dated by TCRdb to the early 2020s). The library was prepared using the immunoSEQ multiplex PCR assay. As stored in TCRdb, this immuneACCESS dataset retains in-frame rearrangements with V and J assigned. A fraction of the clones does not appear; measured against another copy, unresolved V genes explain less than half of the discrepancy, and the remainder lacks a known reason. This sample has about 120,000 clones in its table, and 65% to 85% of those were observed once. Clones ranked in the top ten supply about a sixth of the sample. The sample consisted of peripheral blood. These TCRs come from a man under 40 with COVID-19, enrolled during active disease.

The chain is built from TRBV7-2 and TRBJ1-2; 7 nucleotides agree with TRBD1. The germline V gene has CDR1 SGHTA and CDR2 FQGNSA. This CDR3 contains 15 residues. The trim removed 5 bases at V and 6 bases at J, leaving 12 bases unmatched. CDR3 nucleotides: TGTGCCAGCAGCCCGCGACAGGGCACCAGCGATGGCTACACCTTC. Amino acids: CASSPRQGTSDGYTF.

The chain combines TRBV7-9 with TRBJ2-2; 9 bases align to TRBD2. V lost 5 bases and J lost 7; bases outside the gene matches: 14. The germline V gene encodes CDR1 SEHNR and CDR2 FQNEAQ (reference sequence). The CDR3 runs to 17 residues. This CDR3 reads CASSPNAASGVYGELFF. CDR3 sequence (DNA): TGTGCCAGCAGCCCGAACGCGGCTAGCGGGGTGTACGGGGAGCTGTTTTTT.

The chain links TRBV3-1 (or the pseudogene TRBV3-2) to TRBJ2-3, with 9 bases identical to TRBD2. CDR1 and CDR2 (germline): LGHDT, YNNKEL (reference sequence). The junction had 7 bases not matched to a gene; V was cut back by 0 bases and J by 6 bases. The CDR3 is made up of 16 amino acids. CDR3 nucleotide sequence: TGTGCCAGCAGCCAAGATAACGCGGGAGGGCCGGATACGCAGTATTTT. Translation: CASSQDNAGGPDTQYF.

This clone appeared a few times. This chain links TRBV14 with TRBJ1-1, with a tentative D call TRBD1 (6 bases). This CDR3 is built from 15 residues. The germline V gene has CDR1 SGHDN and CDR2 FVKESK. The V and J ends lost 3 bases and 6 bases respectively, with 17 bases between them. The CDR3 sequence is CASSQGDTDWAEAFF. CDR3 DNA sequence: TGTGCCAGCAGCCAGGGGGACACCGACTGGGCTGAAGCTTTCTTT. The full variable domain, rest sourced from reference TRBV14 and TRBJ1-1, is EAGVTQFPSHSVIEKGQTVTLRCDPISGHDNLYWYRRVMGKEIKFLLHFVKESKQDESGMPNNRFLAERTGGTYSTLKVQPAELEDSGVYFCASSQGDTDWAEAFFGQGTRLTVV.

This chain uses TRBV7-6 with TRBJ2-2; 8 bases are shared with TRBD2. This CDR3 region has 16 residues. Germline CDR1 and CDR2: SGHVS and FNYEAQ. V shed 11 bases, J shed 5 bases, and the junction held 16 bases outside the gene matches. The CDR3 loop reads CASQRESGLGTGELFF. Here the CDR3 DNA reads TGTGCCTCCCAGCGGGAGAGCGGCTTAGGAACCGGGGAGCTGTTTTTT.

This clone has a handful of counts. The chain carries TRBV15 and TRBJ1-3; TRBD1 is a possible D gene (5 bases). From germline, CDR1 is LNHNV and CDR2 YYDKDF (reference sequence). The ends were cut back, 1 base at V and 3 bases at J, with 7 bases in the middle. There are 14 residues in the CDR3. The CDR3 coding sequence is TGTGCCACCAGCAGAGGGACACTTGGAAACACCATATATTTT. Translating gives CATSRGTLGNTIYF.

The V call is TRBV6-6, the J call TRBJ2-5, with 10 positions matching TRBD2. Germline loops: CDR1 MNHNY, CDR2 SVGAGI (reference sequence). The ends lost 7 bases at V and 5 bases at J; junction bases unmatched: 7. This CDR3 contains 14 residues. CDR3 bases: TGTGCCAGCACCATAGCGGGAGGACGTGAGACCCAGTACTTC. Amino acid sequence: CASTIAGGRETQYF.

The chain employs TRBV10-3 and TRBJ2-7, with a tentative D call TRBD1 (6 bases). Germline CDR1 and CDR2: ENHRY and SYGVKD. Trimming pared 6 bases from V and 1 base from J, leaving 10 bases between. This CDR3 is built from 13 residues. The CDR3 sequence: CAIRDRASYEQYF. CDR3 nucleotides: TGTGCCATCAGGGACAGAGCTTCCTACGAGCAGTACTTC.

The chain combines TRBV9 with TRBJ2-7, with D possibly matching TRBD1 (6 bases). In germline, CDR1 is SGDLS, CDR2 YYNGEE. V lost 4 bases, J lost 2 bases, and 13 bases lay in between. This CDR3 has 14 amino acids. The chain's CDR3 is CASSITDRPYEQYF. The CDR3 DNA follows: TGTGCCAGCAGCATAACTGACAGGCCCTACGAGCAGTACTTC.

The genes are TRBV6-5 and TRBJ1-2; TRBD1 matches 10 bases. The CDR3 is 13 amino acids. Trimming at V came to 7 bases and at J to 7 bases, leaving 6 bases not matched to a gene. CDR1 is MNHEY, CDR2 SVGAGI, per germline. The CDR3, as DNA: TGTGCCAGCATGATGGGACAGGGGTCTGGCTACACCTTC. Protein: CASMMGQGSGYTF.

The CDR3 region has the DNA TGCGCCAGCAGCGGAAGTCGACAGGGGGCATGGGAGACCCAGTACTTC. Its protein is CASSGSRQGAWETQYF. The chain carries TRBV5-1 and TRBJ2-5; TRBD1 matches at 10 bases. Germline V CDR1 and CDR2: SGHRS, YFSETQ. This CDR3 is built from 16 residues. J was trimmed by 5 bases and V by 4 bases; bases with no gene match: 11.

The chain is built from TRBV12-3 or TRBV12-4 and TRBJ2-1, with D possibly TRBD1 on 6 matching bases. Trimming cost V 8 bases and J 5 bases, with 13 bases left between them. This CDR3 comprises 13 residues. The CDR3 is CASYRDTNNEQFF. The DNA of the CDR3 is TGTGCCAGCTACCGGGACACAAACAATGAGCAGTTCTTC.

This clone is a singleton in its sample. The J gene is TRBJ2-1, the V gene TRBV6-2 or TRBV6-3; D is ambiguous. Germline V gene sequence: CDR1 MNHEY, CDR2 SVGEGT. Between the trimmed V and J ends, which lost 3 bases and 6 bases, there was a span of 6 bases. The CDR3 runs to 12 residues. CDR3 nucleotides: TGTGCCAGCAGTTATACACCCAATGAGCAGTTCTTC. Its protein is CASSYTPNEQFF.

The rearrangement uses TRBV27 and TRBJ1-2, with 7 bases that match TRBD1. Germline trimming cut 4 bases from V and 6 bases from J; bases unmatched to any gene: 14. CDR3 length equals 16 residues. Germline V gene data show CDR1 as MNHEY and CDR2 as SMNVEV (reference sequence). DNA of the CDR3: TGTGCCAGCAGTTACTCCACAGGGGCCGCGGCTCATGGCTACACCTTC. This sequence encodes CASSYSTGAAAHGYTF.

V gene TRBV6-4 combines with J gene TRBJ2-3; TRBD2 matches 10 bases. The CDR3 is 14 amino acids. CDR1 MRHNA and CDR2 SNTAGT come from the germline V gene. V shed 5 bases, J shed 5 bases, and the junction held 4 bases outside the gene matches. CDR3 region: CASSLAGEGDTQYF. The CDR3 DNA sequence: TGTGCCAGCAGTCTAGCGGGAGAGGGAGATACGCAGTATTTT.

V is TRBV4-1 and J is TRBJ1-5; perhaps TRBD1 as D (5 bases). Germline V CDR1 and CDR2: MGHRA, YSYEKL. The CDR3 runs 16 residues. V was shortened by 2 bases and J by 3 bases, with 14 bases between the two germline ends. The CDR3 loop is CASSQKGATDNQPQHF. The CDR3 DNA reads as TGCGCCAGCAGCCAAAAAGGGGCTACAGACAATCAGCCCCAGCATTTT.

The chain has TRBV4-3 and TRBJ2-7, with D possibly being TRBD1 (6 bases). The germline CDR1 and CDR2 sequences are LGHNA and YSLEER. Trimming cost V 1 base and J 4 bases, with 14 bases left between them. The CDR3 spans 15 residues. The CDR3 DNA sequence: TGCGCCAGCAGCCAAGCTCCGGGACAAGGATACGAGCAGTACTTC. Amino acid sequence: CASSQAPGQGYEQYF.

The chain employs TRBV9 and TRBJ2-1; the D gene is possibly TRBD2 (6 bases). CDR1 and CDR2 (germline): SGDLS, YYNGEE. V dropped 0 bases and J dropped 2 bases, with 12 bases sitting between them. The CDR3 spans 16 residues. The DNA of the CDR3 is TGTGCCAGCAGCGTAGTACCAGCGGGCGCCTACAATGAGCAGTTCTTC. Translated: CASSVVPAGAYNEQFF.

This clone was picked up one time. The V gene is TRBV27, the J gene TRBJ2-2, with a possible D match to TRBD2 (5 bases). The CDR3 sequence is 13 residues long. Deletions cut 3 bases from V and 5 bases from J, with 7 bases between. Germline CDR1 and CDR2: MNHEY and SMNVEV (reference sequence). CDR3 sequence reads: CASSFRGTGELFF. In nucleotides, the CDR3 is TGTGCCAGCAGTTTTCGGGGAACCGGGGAGCTGTTTTTT.

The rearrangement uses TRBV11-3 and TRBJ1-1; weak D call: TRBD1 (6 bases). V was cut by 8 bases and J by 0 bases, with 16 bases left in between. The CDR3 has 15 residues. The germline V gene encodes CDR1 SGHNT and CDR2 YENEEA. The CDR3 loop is CASSEGGAVNTEAFF. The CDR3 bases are TGTGCCAGCTCCGAAGGGGGGGCAGTGAACACTGAAGCTTTCTTT.

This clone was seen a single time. CDR3 residues: CASSLLALTQYF. The DNA for the CDR3 is TGTGCCAGCAGCCTCCTAGCACTTACGCAGTATTTT. The V and J genes are TRBV6-2 or TRBV6-3 and TRBJ2-3, with a weak D call TRBD2 (5 bases). V was pared by 6 bases and J by 8 bases, with 12 bases between. CDR1 MNHEY and CDR2 SVGEGT come from the germline V gene. The CDR3 consists of 12 residues.

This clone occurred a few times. As DNA, the CDR3 is TGTGCCAGCAGTTTGGCTAGCTTCGTCACCGGGGAGCTGTTTTTT. Translating gives CASSLASFVTGELFF. V is TRBV27 and J is TRBJ2-2, with D possibly TRBD2 on 5 matching bases. Germline CDR1 is MNHEY and CDR2 is SMNVEV (reference sequence). This CDR3 has 15 amino acids. Between the trimmed V and J ends, which lost 3 bases and 4 bases, there was a span of 12 bases.

In DNA, the CDR3 is TGCGCCAGCAGCCCCTCCGGGAAGAACACTGAAGCTTTCTTT. Its protein product is CASSPSGKNTEAFF. The gene calls are TRBV4-1 and TRBJ1-1; unclear D gene. Germline V gene lookup returns CDR1 MGHRA and CDR2 YSYEKL. The CDR3 runs 14 residues. V was trimmed by 4 bases and J by 1 base, leaving 10 bases between them.

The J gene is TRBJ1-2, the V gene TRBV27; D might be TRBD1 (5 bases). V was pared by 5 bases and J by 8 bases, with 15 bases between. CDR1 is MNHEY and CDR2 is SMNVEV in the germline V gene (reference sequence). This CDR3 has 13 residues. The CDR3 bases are TGTGCCAGCAGTCACGGGGGAACTGACGGCTACACCTTC. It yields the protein CASSHGGTDGYTF.

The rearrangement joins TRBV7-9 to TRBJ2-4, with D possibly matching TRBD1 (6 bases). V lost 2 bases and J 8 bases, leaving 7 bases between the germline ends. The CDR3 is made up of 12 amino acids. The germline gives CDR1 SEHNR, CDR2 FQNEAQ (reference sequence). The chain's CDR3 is CASSLYRDIQYF. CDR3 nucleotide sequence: TGTGCCAGCAGCTTATACAGGGACATTCAGTACTTC.

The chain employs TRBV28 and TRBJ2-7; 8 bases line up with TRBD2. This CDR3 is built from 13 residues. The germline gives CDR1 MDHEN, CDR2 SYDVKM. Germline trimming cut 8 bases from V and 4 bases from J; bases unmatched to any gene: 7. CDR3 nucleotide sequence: TGTGCCAGCGGAACACTAGCGGATTACGAGCAGTACTTC. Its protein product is CASGTLADYEQYF.

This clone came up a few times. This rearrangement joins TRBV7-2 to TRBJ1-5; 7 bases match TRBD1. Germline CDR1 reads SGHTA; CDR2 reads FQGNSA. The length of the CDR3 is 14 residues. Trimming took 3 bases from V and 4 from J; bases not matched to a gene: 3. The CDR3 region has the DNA TGTGCCAGCAGCTTGGGACAGTTTAATCAGCCCCAGCATTTT. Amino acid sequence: CASSLGQFNQPQHF.